This T cell receptor (beta chain) came from a study of T-cell memory formation after mild COVID-19. Turning to this clonotype: What it recognizes is unknown.

Study-level findings and limits: Shrinking CD4+ clones were chiefly CM and EM; CD8+ ones were chiefly EMRA.

MiXCR, run by TCRdb on the 5' RACE reads, gives a single entry per CDR3 protein. Among 350,000 to 450,000 distinct CDR3 sequences, around 20% were seen once, and the ten largest hold about 8.8%. This CDR3 spans 16 amino acids. The germline V gene encodes CDR1 KGHSH and CDR2 LQKENI. Trimming left V 0 bases short and J 4 bases short, with 13 bases between. This clonotype was sampled from an adult woman who had mild COVID-19 (a few samples of this study predate the infection). Cell type and time point are not known. The sample taken for sequencing was PBMCs or a T cell subset sorted from them (not recorded which). This chain links TRBV18 with TRBJ2-1, with D unclear. Here the CDR3 DNA reads TGTGCCAGCTCACCACCCTTTACTACTAAATACAATGAGCAGTTCTTC. Its protein is CASSPPFTTKYNEQFF.